The entry that follows covers one TCR beta chain sequence. In the original workflow: Amplification from reference gene primers served as the basis for estimated nucleated cell counts. Sequencing was performed with immunoSEQ multiplex PCR; in TCRdb, only in-frame clones are kept and a portion is missing. That table is the source of V, J and clone size, and D and trimming were worked out from the DNA. Of 85,000 to 130,000 clones in the sample, more than 75% were seen once. This entry comes from a study of blood T cell repertoires in COVID-19. For the study at large: Acute and convalescent COVID-19 samples came from the United States, Italy and Spain. Nucleic acid was either cDNA or gDNA, and it came from T cells, B-cell-depleted T cells, or PBMCs.

The CDR3 spans 15 residues. Per the germline V gene, CDR1 is MDHEN and CDR2 is SYDVKM. After removal of 5 bases from V and 6 bases from J, the junction contained 8 bases not matched to a gene. The chain combines TRBV28 with TRBJ2-1, with TRBD1 identical over 9 bases. This sequence originates from a man aged 60-69 years with acute or convalescent COVID-19. Sequenced material: peripheral blood. The DNA of the CDR3 is TGTGCCAGCAGTCTGGCGGGGACAGGGATCAATGAGCAGTTCTTC. Translated, it gives CASSLAGTGINEQFF. The full variable domain, completed using reference TRBV28 and TRBJ2-1, is DVKVTQSSRYLVKRTGEKVFLECVQDMDHENMFWYRQDPGLGLRLIYFSYDVKMKEKGDIPEGYSVSREKKERFSLILESASTNQTSMYLCASSLAGTGINEQFFGPGTRLTVL.